These 9 T cell receptor beta chains were sequenced from one sample in a study of T-cell memory formation after mild COVID-19. TCRdb independently ran MiXCR on the 5' RACE reads; one entry per CDR3 protein. The sample lists about 260,000 distinct CDR3 sequences, under 8.5% occurring once. Sequencing was carried out using PBMCs or a T cell subset sorted from them (not recorded which). All receptors derive from a man aged 18 to 30 who had mild COVID-19 (a few samples of this study predate the infection). Cell type and time point are not known.

This clonotype occurred a few times. This sequence joins TRBV20-1 and TRBJ1-4; D is uncertain. The CDR3 sequence is 14 residues long. Germline V CDR1 and CDR2: DFQATT, SNEGSKA (reference sequence). With 1 base removed from V and 8 bases from J, the gap between germline ends came to 14 bases. This CDR3 is CSARGALRGEKLFF. The CDR3 nucleotides read TGCAGTGCTAGAGGGGCCCTTAGAGGGGAAAAACTGTTTTTT.

This clonotype has just a few counts. The genes are TRBV29-1 and TRBJ1-2; TRBD1 might be the D (6 bases). Germline CDR1 reads SQVTM; CDR2 reads ANQGSEA. The V and J ends lost 2 bases and 2 bases respectively, with 12 bases between them. The CDR3 has 14 amino acids. The CDR3 sequence is CSVEIQTGNYGYTF. The CDR3 DNA is TGCAGCGTTGAAATCCAAACAGGGAACTATGGCTACACCTTC.

This clonotype was detected many times. The chain couples TRBV7-9 to TRBJ2-5; D remains unclear. The germline CDR1 and CDR2 sequences are SEHNR and FQNEAQ (reference sequence). This CDR3 has 12 amino acids. The V and J ends lost 2 bases and 4 bases respectively, with 5 bases between them. The CDR3 bases are TGTGCCAGCAGCTTAATCAGAGAGACCCAGTACTTC. It specifies CASSLIRETQYF.

This chain joins TRBV12-3 or TRBV12-4 and TRBJ1-1; maybe TRBD1 (5 bases). The V end was cut by 5 bases, the J end by 5 bases, with 12 bases between. The CDR3 has 13 residues. The CDR3 loop is CASSPRRGTEAFF. The CDR3 DNA is TGTGCCAGCAGTCCCCGTCGGGGGACTGAAGCTTTCTTT.

The J gene is TRBJ2-2, the V gene TRBV12-3 or TRBV12-4; D unresolved. Trimming removed 5 bases at V and 4 bases at J, with 26 bases between. CDR3 length: 19 amino acids. The CDR3 DNA reads as TGTGCCAGCAGTCCCGCCTCCAGACCTACCCGATGGGGCACCGGGGAGCTGTTTTTT. The encoded protein is CASSPASRPTRWGTGELFF.

This chain uses TRBV4-3 with TRBJ2-7, with 12 bases identical to TRBD2. Germline values: CDR1 LGHNA, CDR2 YSLEER. V was pared by 4 bases and J by 2 bases, with 9 bases of the junction left unmatched. The CDR3 spans 17 residues. The CDR3 nucleotides read TGCGCCAGCAGCCCCCAAGGACTAGCGGGGCCCGCCTACGAGCAGTACGTC. This sequence encodes CASSPQGLAGPAYEQYV.

In this sample, this clonotype turned up many times. The rearrangement links TRBV3-1 to TRBJ1-2; possible D gene TRBD1, 5 bases. V dropped 3 bases and J dropped 9 bases, with 17 bases sitting between them. Germline loops: CDR1 LGHDT, CDR2 YNNKEL (reference sequence). The CDR3 spans 14 residues. CDR3 in amino acids: CASSHSTAIYSYTF. CDR3 coding DNA: TGTGCCAGCAGCCATTCGACAGCCATATACAGCTACACCTTC.

This clonotype was seen just once. The chain employs TRBV20-1 and TRBJ2-7, with D perhaps given as TRBD1 or TRBD2 (5 bases each). Germline assignment: CDR1 DFQATT and CDR2 SNEGSKA (reference sequence). The CDR3 loop spans 14 amino acids. The DNA of the CDR3 is TGCAGCGTAGCCAAGGGGCAGGGAGCCTACGAGCAGTACGTC. Translating gives CSVAKGQGAYEQYV.

On this clonotype: Mismatch with germline at one junction end may stem from a read error. The CDR3 here is CACSPLQGRSYEQYF. The DNA for the CDR3 is TGTGCCTGCAGCCCCCTGCAGGGTCGGTCCTACGAGCAGTACTTC. The V and J genes are TRBV7-2 and TRBJ2-7, with D perhaps matching TRBD1 (5 bases). The germline gives CDR1 SGHTA, CDR2 FQGNSA. This CDR3 has 15 residues. Full variable domain (rest looked up from reference TRBV7-2 and TRBJ2-7): GAGVSQSPSNKVTEKGKDVELRCDPISGHTALYWYRQSLGQGLEFLIYFQGNSAPDKSGLPSDRFSAERTGGSVSTLTIQRTQQEDSAVYLCACSPLQGRSYEQYFGPGTRLTVT.